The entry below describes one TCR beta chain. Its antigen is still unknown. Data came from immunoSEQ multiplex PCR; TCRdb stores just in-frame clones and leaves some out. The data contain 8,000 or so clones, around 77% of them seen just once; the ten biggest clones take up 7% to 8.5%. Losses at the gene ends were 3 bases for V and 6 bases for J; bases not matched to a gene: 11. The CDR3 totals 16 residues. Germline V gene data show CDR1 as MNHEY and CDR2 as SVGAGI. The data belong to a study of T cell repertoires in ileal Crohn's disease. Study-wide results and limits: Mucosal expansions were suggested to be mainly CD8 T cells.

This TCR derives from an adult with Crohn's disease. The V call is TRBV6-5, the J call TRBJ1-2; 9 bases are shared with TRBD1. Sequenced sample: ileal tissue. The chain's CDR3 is CASSYSGTGNTNGYTF. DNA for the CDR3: TGTGCCAGCAGTTATTCGGGGACAGGGAATACTAATGGCTACACCTTC.